These T cell receptor beta chains were read from a single sample in a study of T cell responses to AZD1222 COVID-19 vaccine. Sequenced by immunoSEQ multiplex PCR; TCRdb stores in-frame clones only, minus some. The repertoire holds about 150,000 clones, less than 90% seen once, with 3% to 3.5% in the top ten. Specimen: peripheral blood, collected on day 0 of AZD1222 vaccination. The receptors come from an adult in good health. Both conserved end residues are trimmed from each CDR3. The order of the fields is CDR3 protein, V gene, clone size. The size entry is marked missing in some rows and otherwise reads once, few, many or a size class.

CDR3aa: ASSGTPNGYNEQF; v_gene: TRBV7-6; abundance: -
CDR3aa: ASSLVGQGTGEQY; v_gene: TRBV5-1; abundance: -
CDR3aa: ASSNDRDQPQH; v_gene: TRBV7-2; abundance: -
CDR3aa: AISADRGWQY; v_gene: TRBV10-3; abundance: -
CDR3aa: ASSERQYNSPLH; v_gene: TRBV6-1; abundance: -
CDR3aa: ASSLGAAGLLNTEAF; v_gene: TRBV7-8; abundance: -
CDR3aa: ASSQVLDTQY; v_gene: TRBV4-1; abundance: -
CDR3aa: ASSSRTGIREQY; v_gene: TRBV19; abundance: -
CDR3aa: ASRTDRDEQY; v_gene: TRBV2; abundance: -
CDR3aa: ASSLEQGATGELF; v_gene: TRBV5-4; abundance: -
CDR3aa: ASSLESGELF; v_gene: TRBV12-3/TRBV12-4; abundance: few
CDR3aa: ATSRDRVTNTEAF; v_gene: TRBV10-3; abundance: -
CDR3aa: ASSLSGLGETQY; v_gene: TRBV7-2; abundance: -
CDR3aa: ASRLGGGRETQY; v_gene: TRBV7-2; abundance: -
CDR3aa: SARRQYEQY; v_gene: TRBV20-1; abundance: -
CDR3aa: ASSQSDGTHHSHL; v_gene: TRBV3-1/TRBV3-2; abundance: few
CDR3aa: AISESTGGFSGANVLT; v_gene: TRBV10-3; abundance: -
CDR3aa: ASSFGDRQNSPLH; v_gene: TRBV28; abundance: -
CDR3aa: ASSGGPSYEQY; v_gene: TRBV10-1; abundance: -
CDR3aa: ASSYSLAGGYNEQF; v_gene: TRBV6-2/TRBV6-3; abundance: -
CDR3aa: ASSGPGQAVSTQY; v_gene: TRBV9; abundance: -
CDR3aa: ASSYSAGMAEAF; v_gene: TRBV6-6; abundance: -
CDR3aa: ASSERGGNTEAF; v_gene: TRBV6-1; abundance: -
CDR3aa: AISGQQVSNTEAF; v_gene: TRBV10-3; abundance: -
CDR3aa: ASSIGQARKETQY; v_gene: TRBV19; abundance: -
CDR3aa: ASSLWGTHQPQH; v_gene: TRBV7-2; abundance: once
CDR3aa: FGAGMNTEAF; v_gene: TRBV2; abundance: -
CDR3aa: ASSRGQTAAF; v_gene: TRBV12-3/TRBV12-4; abundance: -
CDR3aa: ASRRQGSTDTQY; v_gene: TRBV27; abundance: -
CDR3aa: ASSYSKRDWNYEQY; v_gene: TRBV6-5; abundance: -
CDR3aa: ASSLTPQYEQY; v_gene: TRBV5-1; abundance: few
CDR3aa: ASSLGTGAVYEQY; v_gene: TRBV7-9; abundance: -
CDR3aa: AISEDRIDEQY; v_gene: TRBV10-3; abundance: -
CDR3aa: ASSPTAGATDTQY; v_gene: TRBV18; abundance: -
CDR3aa: ASSVGTGYGYT; v_gene: TRBV5-1; abundance: -
CDR3aa: ASSPTSSSYEQY; v_gene: TRBV6-5; abundance: -
CDR3aa: ASSQGTAYNSPLH; v_gene: TRBV11-2; abundance: -
CDR3aa: ASSSPRQGSYMNTEAF; v_gene: TRBV11-2; abundance: -
CDR3aa: ATSRGGGSRTF; v_gene: TRBV15; abundance: -
CDR3aa: ASSAEGLAGRTQY; v_gene: TRBV7-2; abundance: -
CDR3aa: ASSVVGGNYNEQF; v_gene: TRBV9; abundance: -
CDR3aa: ASSPGGSNQPQH; v_gene: TRBV18; abundance: -
CDR3aa: SVGPASGLETQY; v_gene: TRBV29-1; abundance: -
CDR3aa: ASSKRRSNQPQH; v_gene: TRBV21-1; abundance: -
CDR3aa: ASSPSGPNTGELF; v_gene: TRBV7-2; abundance: -
CDR3aa: ASSLSQIGSGELF; v_gene: TRBV5-1; abundance: once
CDR3aa: ASSWTGQENQPQH; v_gene: TRBV5-1; abundance: -
CDR3aa: AIRVAAGGSDEQF; v_gene: TRBV10-3; abundance: -
CDR3aa: ASSQDTGGAGEKLF; v_gene: TRBV4-1; abundance: -
CDR3aa: AISRGHEQY; v_gene: TRBV10-3; abundance: -
CDR3aa: ASSRQEYEQY; v_gene: TRBV28; abundance: -
CDR3aa: ASEQTGGLREQY; v_gene: TRBV2; abundance: many
CDR3aa: ASSKPTFPGQADSNQPQH; v_gene: TRBV21-1; abundance: once
CDR3aa: ASSEFNGKTEAF; v_gene: TRBV25-1; abundance: -